These 21 T cell receptor beta chains share one sample of origin, sequenced in a study of T cell responses to AZD1222 COVID-19 vaccine. TCRdb's table, derived via immunoSEQ multiplex PCR, lists solely in-frame clones and lacks some. This sample yields over 150,000 clones, of which around 88% are seen a single time; roughly 0.5% belongs to the top ten. The material was peripheral blood, obtained on day 0 of AZD1222 vaccination. These receptors were taken from an adult in good health.

This sequence joins TRBV12-5 and TRBJ2-3; D not certain. The CDR3 runs to 12 residues. The germline V gene encodes CDR1 LGHNT and CDR2 FRNRAP. Trimming left V 7 bases short and J 4 bases short, with 9 bases between. The CDR3 spells CASAPSSDTQYF. The DNA of the CDR3 is TGTGCTAGTGCCCCGTCTTCAGATACGCAGTATTTT.

The chain employs TRBV27 and TRBJ1-6; D uncertain. The CDR3 is made up of 14 amino acids. Germline lookup yields CDR1 MNHEY and CDR2 SMNVEV (reference sequence). V was shortened by 6 bases and J by 10 bases, with 16 bases between the two germline ends. CDR3 nucleotides: TGTGCCAGCAGGAAGCAGGCTGACCCCTCACCCCTCCACTTT. This sequence encodes CASRKQADPSPLHF.

This clone was seen a single time. The rearrangement joins TRBV6-1 to TRBJ1-1; 7 bases agree with TRBD1. The germline V gene has CDR1 MNHNS and CDR2 SASEGT. Germline trimming cut 2 bases from V and 4 bases from J; bases unmatched to any gene: 4. This CDR3 spans 14 amino acids. CDR3 sequence reads: CASSETTGSTEAFF. The CDR3, as DNA: TGTGCCAGCAGTGAAACGACAGGGTCCACTGAAGCTTTCTTT.

The chain links TRBV3-1 (or the pseudogene TRBV3-2) to TRBJ2-5; D ambiguous. Trimming removed 2 bases at V and 5 bases at J, with 12 bases between. The CDR3 runs 14 residues. The V gene's germline CDR1 is LGHDT and CDR2 YNNKEL (reference sequence). The CDR3 is CASSQPGLMETQYF. The CDR3 DNA reads TGTGCCAGCAGCCAACCGGGCTTGATGGAGACCCAGTACTTC.

The gene calls are TRBV6-6 and TRBJ2-7; TRBD2 agrees at 8 bases. The V gene's germline CDR1 is MNHNY and CDR2 SVGAGI (reference sequence). The CDR3 has 15 residues. Losses at the gene ends were 5 bases for V and 3 bases for J; bases not matched to a gene: 9. CDR3 sequence reads: CASSPRLGTSYEQYF. CDR3 nucleotides: TGTGCCAGCAGTCCCCGCCTTGGGACTAGCTACGAGCAGTACTTC.

The CDR3 nucleotides are TGTGCAAGTCGCCCCCACAGGGAACCTCAGCCCCAGCATTTT. Encoded protein: CASRPHREPQPQHF. The rearrangement links TRBV12-2 to TRBJ1-5; the table names TRBD1, a call not compared with the DNA. TRBV12-2 is labeled a pseudogene. This CDR3 spans 14 amino acids.

V and J are TRBV6-2 or TRBV6-3 and TRBJ2-1; no definite D call. The germline V and J ends were trimmed by 1 base and 3 bases, with 16 bases remaining between them. CDR3 length: 17 amino acids. Looked up from germline, CDR1 is MNHEY and CDR2 is SVGEGT. CDR3: CASSYWRLSSNYNEQFF. Here the CDR3 DNA reads TGTGCCAGCAGTTACTGGCGTTTGTCATCTAACTACAATGAGCAGTTCTTC.

The rearrangement joins TRBV12-5 to TRBJ1-2, with a weak D call TRBD1 (5 bases). Germline lookup yields CDR1 LGHNT and CDR2 FRNRAP. The CDR3 runs to 13 residues. V lost 5 bases, J lost 4 bases, and 11 bases lay in between. The CDR3 DNA reads as TGTGCTAGTGGTCCCGGGACTGTCTATGGCTACACCTTC. Its translation: CASGPGTVYGYTF.

This clone was observed once. The chain has TRBV25-1 and TRBJ1-1; D is ambiguous. Germline V gene lookup returns CDR1 MGHDK and CDR2 SYGVNS. Trimming removed 6 bases at V and 7 bases at J, with 15 bases between. There are 13 residues in the CDR3. CDR3 in DNA: TGTGCCAGCAGCTTAACAGCAGCCAATGAAGCTTTCTTT. It encodes CASSLTAANEAFF. Filled out from reference TRBV25-1 and TRBJ1-1, the complete variable domain reads EADIYQTPRYLVIGTGKKITLECSQTMGHDKMYWYQQDPGMELHLIHYSYGVNSTEKGDLSSESTVSRIRTEHFPLTLESARPSHTSQYLCASSLTAANEAFFGQGTRLTVV.

CDR3 loop: CASSSSTGTGGYEQYF. The CDR3, as DNA: TGTGCCAGCAGCTCAAGCACCGGGACAGGGGGTTACGAGCAGTACTTC. V is TRBV7-9 and J is TRBJ2-7; TRBD1 matches at 11 bases. The V gene end was trimmed by 4 bases and the J gene end by 4 bases; junction bases not matched to a gene: 9. CDR3 length: 16 amino acids. Germline V gene lookup returns CDR1 SEHNR and CDR2 FQNEAQ (reference sequence).

The gene calls are TRBV7-9 and TRBJ2-1; D gene unclear. Germline CDR1 and CDR2: SEHNR and FQNEAQ (reference sequence). The CDR3 is made up of 18 amino acids. Trimming cost V 0 bases and J 1 base, with 16 bases left between them. The CDR3 nucleotides read TGTGCCAGCAGCTTAGCCTTTCAAGGGCGTCTTTCCTACAATGAGCAGTTCTTC. Its protein product is CASSLAFQGRLSYNEQFF.

This chain uses TRBV18 with TRBJ1-6; no reliable D call. The V gene's germline CDR1 is KGHSH and CDR2 LQKENI. This CDR3 has 15 residues. Trimming took 3 bases from V and 2 from J, leaving 8 bases between them. CDR3 residues: CASSPEGAYNSPLHF. CDR3 in DNA: TGTGCCAGCTCACCGGAGGGCGCCTATAATTCACCCCTCCACTTT.

The V call is TRBV6-4, the J call TRBJ1-2; D not resolved. This CDR3 has 14 residues. From germline, CDR1 is MRHNA and CDR2 SNTAGT. With 0 bases removed from V and 8 bases from J, the gap between germline ends came to 13 bases. The CDR3 nucleotides read TGTGCCAGCAGTGACTCGCCCTTTTCGGTAGGCTACACCTTC. Translated, it gives CASSDSPFSVGYTF.

The chain couples TRBV28 to TRBJ1-5; tentatively, D is TRBD1 (6 bases). The ends were cut back, 11 bases at V and 4 bases at J, with 24 bases in the middle. The CDR3 consists of 16 residues. Germline V CDR1 and CDR2: MDHEN, SYDVKM. CDR3 DNA: TGTGCCGGGTCCCTCGAAACAGGGAGAAGAAATCAGCCCCAGCATTTT. It specifies CAGSLETGRRNQPQHF.

The chain recombines TRBV10-3 with TRBJ1-2; D may be TRBD1 (6 bases). The CDR3 consists of 16 residues. Germline V CDR1 and CDR2: ENHRY, SYGVKD. The germline V and J ends were trimmed by 2 bases and 4 bases, with 17 bases remaining between them. In DNA, the CDR3 is TGTGCCATCAGTGAGCCCCTGGGGGGCAGGGTCTATGGCTACACCTTC. Protein product: CAISEPLGGRVYGYTF.

The gene calls are TRBV7-9 and TRBJ1-6; 8 bases map to TRBD1. Per the germline V gene, CDR1 is SEHNR and CDR2 is FQNEAQ (reference sequence). The CDR3 loop spans 15 amino acids. V shed 5 bases, J shed 10 bases, and the junction held 10 bases outside the gene matches. The CDR3 loop reads CASSPSDRVNSPLHF. The CDR3 coding sequence is TGTGCCAGCAGCCCCTCGGACAGGGTGAACTCACCCCTCCACTTT.

This chain links TRBV3-1 (or the pseudogene TRBV3-2) with TRBJ2-1; 9 bases agree with TRBD2. Germline V gene lookup returns CDR1 LGHDT and CDR2 YNNKEL (reference sequence). The CDR3 runs 18 residues. J was trimmed by 3 bases and V by 0 bases; bases with no gene match: 9. CDR3 coding DNA: TGTGCCAGCAGCCAAGAAACGGTGGCTAGCGGGGACTACAATGAGCAGTTCTTC. Protein: CASSQETVASGDYNEQFF.

V usage is TRBV19 and J usage is TRBJ1-5; D is unresolved. The germline V and J ends were trimmed by 11 bases and 0 bases, with 14 bases remaining between them. CDR1 and CDR2 (germline): LNHDA, SQIVND (reference sequence). The CDR3 is 14 amino acids. The CDR3 bases are TGTGCCTGCAGGAAGCCCCTTAGCAATCAGCCCCAGCATTTT. Its translation is CACRKPLSNQPQHF.

J is TRBJ1-1 and V is TRBV9; perhaps TRBD1 as D (5 bases). The CDR3 runs to 14 residues. With 6 bases removed from V and 1 base from J, the gap between germline ends came to 13 bases. Germline V gives CDR1 SGDLS, CDR2 YYNGEE. Here the CDR3 reads CASNGHDRNTEAFF. CDR3 DNA: TGTGCCAGCAACGGACACGACAGGAACACTGAAGCTTTCTTT. Supplemented by reference TRBV9 and TRBJ1-1, the full variable domain reads DSGVTQTPKHLITATGQRVTLRCSPRSGDLSVYWYQQSLDQGLQFLIQYYNGEERAKGNILERFSAQQFPDLHSELNLSSLELGDSALYFCASNGHDRNTEAFFGQGTRLTVV.

This sequence joins TRBV10-3 and TRBJ1-5, with 11 bases lining up with TRBD1. This CDR3 spans 14 amino acids. The V gene end was trimmed by 6 bases and the J gene end by 3 bases; junction bases not matched to a gene: 1. Germline V CDR1 and CDR2: ENHRY, SYGVKD. The DNA of the CDR3 is TGTGCCATCAGGGGACAGGGGGACAATCAGCCCCAGCATTTT. Translated: CAIRGQGDNQPQHF.

The chain combines TRBV28 with TRBJ2-6, with D unclear. Germline V gene sequence: CDR1 MDHEN, CDR2 SYDVKM. The V end was cut by 6 bases, the J end by 0 bases, with 9 bases between. The CDR3 runs to 15 residues. DNA of the CDR3: TGTGCCAGCAGCCCTTCAAGCTCTGGGGCCAACGTCCTGACTTTC. It specifies CASSPSSSGANVLTF.